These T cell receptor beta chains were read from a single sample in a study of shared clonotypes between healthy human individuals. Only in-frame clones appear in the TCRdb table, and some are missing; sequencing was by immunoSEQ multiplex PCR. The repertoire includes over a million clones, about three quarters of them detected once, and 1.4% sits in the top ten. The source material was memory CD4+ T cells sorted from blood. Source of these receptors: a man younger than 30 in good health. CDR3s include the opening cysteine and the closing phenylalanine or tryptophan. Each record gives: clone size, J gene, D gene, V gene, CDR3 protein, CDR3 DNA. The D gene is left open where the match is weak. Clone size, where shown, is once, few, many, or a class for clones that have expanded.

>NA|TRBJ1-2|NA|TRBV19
CASSPLGSHGYTF
TGTGCCAGTAGTCCCCTCGGGTCTCATGGCTACACCTTC
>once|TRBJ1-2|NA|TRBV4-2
CASSQNPPGIYGYTF
TGTGCCAGCAGCCAGAACCCCCCTGGGATCTATGGCTACACCTTC
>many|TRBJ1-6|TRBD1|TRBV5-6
CASSSGTGKSNSPLHF
TGTGCCAGCAGCTCCGGGACAGGGAAATCGAATTCACCCCTCCACTTT
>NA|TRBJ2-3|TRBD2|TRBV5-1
CASSLIAGSTDTQYF
TGCGCCAGCAGCCTGATAGCGGGGAGCACAGATACGCAGTATTTT
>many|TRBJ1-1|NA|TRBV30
CAWSVLSGMNTEAFF
TGTGCCTGGAGTGTATTGTCAGGGATGAACACTGAAGCTTTCTTT
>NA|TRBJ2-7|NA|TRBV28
CASSLWETYEQYF
TGTGCCAGCAGTTTATGGGAGACCTACGAGCAGTACTTC
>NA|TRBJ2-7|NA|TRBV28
CASGSTLAEQYF
TGTGCCAGCGGGTCGACTCTGGCCGAGCAGTACTTC
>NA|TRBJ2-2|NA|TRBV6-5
CASSYTQKKNTGELFF
TGTGCCAGCAGTTATACTCAAAAGAAGAACACCGGGGAGCTGTTTTTT
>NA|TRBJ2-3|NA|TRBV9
CASSGLGGSTDTQYF
TGTGCCAGCAGCGGCCTGGGGGGCAGCACAGATACGCAGTATTTT
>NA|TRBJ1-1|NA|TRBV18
CASSPAPRGVNTEAFF
TGTGCCAGCTCACCTGCACCAAGAGGGGTGAACACTGAAGCTTTCTTT
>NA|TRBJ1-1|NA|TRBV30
CAWSPHPGITEAFF
TGTGCCTGGAGTCCGCACCCGGGCATCACTGAAGCTTTCTTT
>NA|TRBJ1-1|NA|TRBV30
CAWRRDKGEAFF
TGTGCCTGGCGCCGGGACAAGGGGGAGGCTTTCTTT
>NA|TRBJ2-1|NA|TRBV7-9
CASSLGLTGGSYNEQFF
TGTGCCAGCAGCTTAGGCCTGACGGGGGGCTCTTACAATGAGCAGTTCTTC
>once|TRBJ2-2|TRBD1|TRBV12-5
CASGILWTGWHGELFF
TGTGCTAGTGGTATTCTATGGACAGGGTGGCACGGGGAGCTGTTTTTT
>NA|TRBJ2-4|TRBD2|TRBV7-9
CASSRSWASGPNIQYF
TGTGCCAGCAGCCGATCGTGGGCTAGCGGACCAAACATTCAGTACTTC
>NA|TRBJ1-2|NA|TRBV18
CASSPQETEGYTF
TGTGCCAGCTCACCACAGGAGACGGAGGGCTACACCTTC
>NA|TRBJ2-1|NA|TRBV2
CASSGVPYNEQFF
TGTGCCAGCAGCGGGGTACCCTACAATGAGCAGTTCTTC
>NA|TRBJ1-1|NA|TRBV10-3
CAIRDSAGEAEAFF
TGTGCCATCAGGGACTCAGCGGGGGAGGCTGAAGCTTTCTTT
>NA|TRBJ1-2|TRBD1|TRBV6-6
CASSGQGEVNYGYTF
TGTGCCAGCAGTGGACAGGGGGAAGTGAACTATGGCTACACCTTC
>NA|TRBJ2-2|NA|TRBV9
CASSPRTAGELFF
TGTGCCAGCAGCCCGAGGACTGCCGGGGAGCTGTTTTTT
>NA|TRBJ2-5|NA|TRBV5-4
CASSLGGSQETQYF
TGTGCCAGCAGCTTGGGCGGCAGCCAAGAGACCCAGTACTTC
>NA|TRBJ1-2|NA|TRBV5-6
CASSRAESGYTF
TGTGCCAGCAGCCGGGCGGAGAGCGGCTACACCTTC
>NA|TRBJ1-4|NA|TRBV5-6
CASSLEGPLGEKLFF
TGTGCCAGCAGCTTGGAAGGGCCCTTAGGGGAAAAACTGTTTTTT
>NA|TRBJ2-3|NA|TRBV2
CASTRGRGRTDTQYF
TGTGCCAGCACAAGGGGGAGGGGCCGCACAGATACGCAGTATTTT
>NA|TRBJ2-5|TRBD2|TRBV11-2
CASSWSGTSGRAGEQYF
TGTGCCAGCAGCTGGTCCGGGACTAGCGGGAGGGCCGGTGAGCAGTACTTC
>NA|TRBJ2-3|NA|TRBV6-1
CASSPGHSDTQYF
TGTGCCAGCAGTCCTGGACATTCCGATACGCAGTATTTT
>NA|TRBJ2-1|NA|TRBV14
CASSQDRGRGSANEQFF
TGTGCCAGCAGCCAAGATCGGGGCAGGGGTTCTGCAAATGAGCAGTTCTTC
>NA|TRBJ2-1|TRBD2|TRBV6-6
CASRIRDYRNNEQFF
TGTGCCAGCAGGATCCGGGACTATAGGAACAATGAGCAGTTCTTC
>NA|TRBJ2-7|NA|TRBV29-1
CSGLGRTYEQYF
TGCAGTGGTTTAGGTCGAACCTACGAGCAGTACTTC
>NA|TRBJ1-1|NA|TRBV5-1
CASSLAVMNTEAFF
TGCGCCAGCAGCTTGGCCGTTATGAACACTGAAGCTTTCTTT
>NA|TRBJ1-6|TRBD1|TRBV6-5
CASSYSRGNSPLHF
TGTGCCAGCAGTTACTCCAGGGGGAATTCACCCCTCCACTTT
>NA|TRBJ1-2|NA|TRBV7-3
CASSSTGGDYGYTF
TGTGCCAGCAGCTCCACGGGCGGCGACTATGGCTACACCTTC
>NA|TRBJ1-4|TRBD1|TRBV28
CASTSHGTGGEKLFF
TGTGCCAGCACCTCCCATGGGACAGGGGGTGAAAAACTGTTTTTT
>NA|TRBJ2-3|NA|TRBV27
CASCIVGSSDTQYF
TGTGCCAGCTGTATCGTAGGCAGTTCAGATACGCAGTATTTT
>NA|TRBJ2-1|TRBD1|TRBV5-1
CASRTGGPTSNEQFF
TGCGCCAGCAGGACAGGGGGCCCCACAAGCAATGAGCAGTTCTTC
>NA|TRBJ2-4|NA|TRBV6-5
CASSRTVKNIQYF
TGTGCCAGCAGTCGGACAGTTAAAAACATTCAGTACTTC
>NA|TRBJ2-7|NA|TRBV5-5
CASSLGQGVAYEQYF
TGTGCCAGCAGCTTGGGGCAGGGTGTAGCCTACGAGCAGTACTTC
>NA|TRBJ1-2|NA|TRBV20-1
CSVSGFYGYTF
TGCAGTGTTTCAGGTTTCTATGGCTACACCTTC
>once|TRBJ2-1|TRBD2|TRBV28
CASPGGSYNEQFF
TGTGCCAGTCCGGGGGGCTCCTACAATGAGCAGTTCTTC
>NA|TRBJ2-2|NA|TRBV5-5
CASSPLVASTGELFF
TGTGCCAGCAGCCCTTTGGTAGCCTCCACCGGGGAGCTGTTTTTT
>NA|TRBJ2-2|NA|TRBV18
CASSPPYQNTGELFF
TGTGCCAGCTCACCACCATACCAGAACACCGGGGAGCTGTTTTTT
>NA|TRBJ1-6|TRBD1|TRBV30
CAWLGQGGSPLHF
TGTGCCTGGTTGGGGCAGGGGGGTTCACCCCTCCACTTT
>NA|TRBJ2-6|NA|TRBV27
CASGAGSSGANVLTF
TGTGCCAGCGGTGCGGGGAGCTCTGGGGCCAACGTCCTGACTTTC
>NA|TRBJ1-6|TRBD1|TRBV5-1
CASSLLTGDNSPLHF
TGCGCCAGCAGCCTACTGACAGGGGACAATTCACCCCTCCACTTT
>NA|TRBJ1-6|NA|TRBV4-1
CASSQEQSSYNSPLHF
TGCGCCAGCAGCCAAGAGCAGAGCTCCTATAATTCACCCCTCCACTTT
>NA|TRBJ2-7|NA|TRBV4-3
CASSQTIDRTLSYEQYF
TGCGCCAGCAGCCAAACGATAGACAGAACTCTCTCCTACGAGCAGTACTTC
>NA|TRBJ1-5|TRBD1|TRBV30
CAWGQGADQPQHF
TGTGCCTGGGGGCAGGGGGCGGATCAGCCCCAGCATTTT
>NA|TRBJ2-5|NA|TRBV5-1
CASSLLGDAGGTQYF
TGCGCCAGCAGCCTGCTTGGGGATGCCGGTGGGACCCAGTACTTC
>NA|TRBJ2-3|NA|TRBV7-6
CASSYRGAAGDTQYF
TGTGCCAGCAGCTACCGGGGGGCCGCAGGAGATACGCAGTATTTT
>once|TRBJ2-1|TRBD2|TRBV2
CASSLTSGNEQFF
TGTGCCAGCAGCCTTACTAGCGGCAATGAGCAGTTCTTC
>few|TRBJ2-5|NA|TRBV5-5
CASSARGSETQYF
TGTGCCAGCAGCGCGCGGGGATCCGAGACCCAGTACTTC
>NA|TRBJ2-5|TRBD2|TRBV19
CASSLLAGGGTQYF
TGTGCCAGTAGCTTACTAGCGGGGGGCGGGACCCAGTACTTC
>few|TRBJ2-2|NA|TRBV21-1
CASSQQGADTGELFF
TGTGCCAGCAGCCAACAGGGGGCCGACACCGGGGAGCTGTTTTTT
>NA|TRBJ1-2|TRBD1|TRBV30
CAWSVREGAYGYTF
TGTGCCTGGAGTGTACGGGAGGGGGCGTATGGCTACACCTTC
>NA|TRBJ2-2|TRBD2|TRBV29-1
CSAGTSASGELFF
TGCAGCGCTGGGACTAGCGCGTCCGGGGAGCTGTTTTTT